Below, 2 T cell receptor beta chains from the same sample are listed, as sequenced in a study of naive and memory T cell subsets. Both TRBC1 and TRBC2 were covered by a beta constant-region primer of two equimolar oligonucleotides. Nested alpha and beta constant-region primers with the SP2 primer drove four PCR rounds on ligated cDNA. TCRdb fed the UMI-ligation and nested PCR reads into MiXCR, producing one record per CDR3 protein. This table holds over 90,000 distinct CDR3 sequences, around 10% found once. No cognate antigen is known for these TCRs. Whole-study findings and limits: Possibly reflecting memory cells re-expressing CD45RA, a few larger clonotypes occurred in naive repertoires, especially CD8.

The sample taken for sequencing was naive CD4+ T cells from blood. These receptors were obtained from a human donor in good health.

The chain is built from TRBV5-1 and TRBJ2-7; 8 bases match TRBD1. This CDR3 is 15 amino acids long. Looked up from germline, CDR1 is SGHRS and CDR2 is YFSETQ. V was pared by 1 base and J by 2 bases, with 5 bases of the junction left unmatched. The CDR3 protein is CASSLSGQGPYEQYF. The DNA for the CDR3 is TGCGCCAGCAGCTTGTCAGGACAGGGACCCTACGAGCAGTACTTC.

There are many counts of this clonotype. The chain recombines TRBV7-3 with TRBJ2-3; possibly TRBD1 or TRBD2 for D (6 bases each). Per germline, CDR1 SGHTA and CDR2 FQGTGA. Trimming removed 2 bases from V and 8 bases from J, with 14 bases in between. The CDR3 spans 14 residues. CDR3 sequence reads: CASSLSIQGGTQYF. The DNA of the CDR3 is TGTGCCAGCAGCTTATCGATACAGGGAGGTACGCAGTATTTT.